Sequencing of this T cell receptor (beta chain) was carried out in a study of T-cell reconstitution after alpha-beta-depleted transplantation in children. Overall study findings and caveats: TCRbeta diversity was high at day 60 in some patients (a result of surviving recipient T cells and thymic progenitors). Expanded clones from the graft, numbering several hundred, reportedly supplied alpha-beta T cells about two months after transplant.

This clonotype appeared many times. Its antigen is not identified. Unique molecular identifiers featured in how the TCRbeta library was prepared. TCRdb analysed the PCR reads with MiXCR anew, one entry per CDR3 protein. The table includes some 200,000 distinct CDR3 sequences, approximately 6.3% detected once. The source of this sequence is a boy aged 2-9 years with acute lymphoblastic leukemia, due to receive a stem cell transplant. Specimen: PBMCs, collected before TCRalphabeta/CD19-depleted stem cell transplant.

CDR3 loop: CASSPHRGLSPLPYEQYF. The CDR3 nucleotides read TGTGCCAGCAGTCCTCACAGGGGGTTATCCCCTCTCCCTTACGAGCAGTACTTC. The chain has TRBV12-3 or TRBV12-4 and TRBJ2-7; the match to TRBD1 covers 8 bases. The junction had 19 bases not matched to a gene; V was cut back by 5 bases and J by 4 bases. The CDR3 runs 18 residues.